This T cell receptor beta chain comes out of a study of blood T cell repertoires in COVID-19. Study overall: Samples representing acute and convalescent COVID-19 were sourced from the United States, Italy and Spain. T cells, B-cell-depleted T cells, or PBMCs supplied cDNA or gDNA.

This clone was seen more than once but under ten times. Original analysis: By means of reference gene primer amplification, nucleated cell counts were estimated. Measured with immunoSEQ multiplex PCR; TCRdb has only the in-frame clones, and not every one. That table is the source of V, J and clone size, and D and trimming were worked out from the DNA. The sample carries about 240,000 clones, roughly 86% recorded once. The CDR3 runs to 13 residues. Looked up from germline, CDR1 is SGHAT and CDR2 is FQNNGV. The V and J ends lost 5 bases and 7 bases respectively, with 14 bases between them. Sequenced: peripheral blood. This clonotype originated in a woman in her 70s with active or convalescent COVID-19. V and J are TRBV11-2 and TRBJ2-5; D perhaps matches TRBD1 (6 bases). CDR3 amino acids: CASSRTALSTQYF. The CDR3 DNA reads TGTGCCAGCAGCCGGACAGCACTCTCGACCCAGTACTTC.